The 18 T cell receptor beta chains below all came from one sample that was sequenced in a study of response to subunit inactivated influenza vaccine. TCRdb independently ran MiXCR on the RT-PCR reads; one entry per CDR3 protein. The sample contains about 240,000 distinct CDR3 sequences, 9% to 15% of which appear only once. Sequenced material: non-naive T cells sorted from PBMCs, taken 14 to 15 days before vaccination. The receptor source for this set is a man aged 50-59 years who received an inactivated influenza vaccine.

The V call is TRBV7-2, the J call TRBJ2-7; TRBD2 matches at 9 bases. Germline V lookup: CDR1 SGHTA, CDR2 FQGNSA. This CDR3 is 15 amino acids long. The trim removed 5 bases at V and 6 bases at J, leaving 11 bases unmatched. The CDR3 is CASSQLGLAVSEQYF. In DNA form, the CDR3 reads TGTGCCAGCAGCCAGCTGGGACTAGCTGTTAGCGAGCAGTACTTC.

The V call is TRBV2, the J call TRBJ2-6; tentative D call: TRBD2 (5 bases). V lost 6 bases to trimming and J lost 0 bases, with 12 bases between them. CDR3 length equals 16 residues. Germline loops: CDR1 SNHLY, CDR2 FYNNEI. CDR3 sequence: CASRGLGSSGANVLTF. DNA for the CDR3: TGTGCCAGCAGGGGCCTTGGGAGCTCTGGGGCCAACGTCCTGACTTTC.

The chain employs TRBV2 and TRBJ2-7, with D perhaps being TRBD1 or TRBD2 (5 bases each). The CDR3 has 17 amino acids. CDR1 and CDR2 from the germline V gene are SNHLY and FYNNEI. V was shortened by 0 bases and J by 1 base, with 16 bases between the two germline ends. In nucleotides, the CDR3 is TGTGCCAGCAGTGAAGCGCTTGGGGGTTACCCTTCCTACGAGCAGTACTTC. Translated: CASSEALGGYPSYEQYF.

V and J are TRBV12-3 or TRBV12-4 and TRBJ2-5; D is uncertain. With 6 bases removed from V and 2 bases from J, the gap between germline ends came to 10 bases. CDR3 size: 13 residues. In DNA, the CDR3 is TGTGCCAGCAGGGCAGAGGTTCAAGAGACCCAGTACTTC. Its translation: CASRAEVQETQYF.

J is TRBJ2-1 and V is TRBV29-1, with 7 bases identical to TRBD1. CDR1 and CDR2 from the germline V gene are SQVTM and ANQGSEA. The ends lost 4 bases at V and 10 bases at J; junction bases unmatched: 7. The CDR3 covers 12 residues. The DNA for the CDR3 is TGCAGCGTTGGCCGTGACAGGGACGAGCAGTTCTTC. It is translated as CSVGRDRDEQFF.

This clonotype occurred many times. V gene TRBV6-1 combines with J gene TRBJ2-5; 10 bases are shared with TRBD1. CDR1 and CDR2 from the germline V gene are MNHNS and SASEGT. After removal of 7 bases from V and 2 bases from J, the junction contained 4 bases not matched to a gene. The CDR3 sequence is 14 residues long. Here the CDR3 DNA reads TGTGCCAGCATATTGGACAGGGGGCAAGAGACCCAGTACTTC. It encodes CASILDRGQETQYF.

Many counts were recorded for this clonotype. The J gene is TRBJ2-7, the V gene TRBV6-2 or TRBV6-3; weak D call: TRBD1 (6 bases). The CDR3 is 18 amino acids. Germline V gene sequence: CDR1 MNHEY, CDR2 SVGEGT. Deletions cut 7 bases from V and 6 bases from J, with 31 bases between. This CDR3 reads CASTQPLGIRGISSEQYF. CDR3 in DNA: TGTGCCAGCACCCAACCCCTGGGAATTAGGGGGATATCATCCGAGCAGTACTTC.

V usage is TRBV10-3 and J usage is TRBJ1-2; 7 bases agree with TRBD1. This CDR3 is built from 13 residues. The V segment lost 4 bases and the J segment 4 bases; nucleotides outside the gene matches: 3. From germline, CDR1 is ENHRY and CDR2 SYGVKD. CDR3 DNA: TGTGCCATCAGTGGCGGACAGGTCTATGGCTACACCTTC. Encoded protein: CAISGGQVYGYTF.

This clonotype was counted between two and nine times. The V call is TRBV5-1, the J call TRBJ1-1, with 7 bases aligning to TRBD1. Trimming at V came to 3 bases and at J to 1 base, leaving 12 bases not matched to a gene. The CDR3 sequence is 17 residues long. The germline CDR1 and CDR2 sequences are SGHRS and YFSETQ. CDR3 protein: CASSSQATGTANTEAFF. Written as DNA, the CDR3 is TGCGCCAGCAGCTCACAAGCCACCGGGACAGCGAACACTGAAGCTTTCTTT.

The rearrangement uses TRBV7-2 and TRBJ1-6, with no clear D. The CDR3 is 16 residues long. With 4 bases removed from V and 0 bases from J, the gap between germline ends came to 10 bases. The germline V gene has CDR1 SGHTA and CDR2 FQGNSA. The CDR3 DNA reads TGTGCCAGCAGCTCTCGACCGAGCTCCTATAATTCACCCCTCCACTTT. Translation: CASSSRPSSYNSPLHF.

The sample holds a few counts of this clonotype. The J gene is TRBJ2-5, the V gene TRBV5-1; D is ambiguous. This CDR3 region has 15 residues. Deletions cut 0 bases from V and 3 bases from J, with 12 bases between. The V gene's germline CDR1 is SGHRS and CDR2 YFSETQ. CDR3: CASSLGITEEETQYF. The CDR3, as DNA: TGCGCCAGCAGCTTGGGAATTACAGAGGAAGAGACCCAGTACTTC.

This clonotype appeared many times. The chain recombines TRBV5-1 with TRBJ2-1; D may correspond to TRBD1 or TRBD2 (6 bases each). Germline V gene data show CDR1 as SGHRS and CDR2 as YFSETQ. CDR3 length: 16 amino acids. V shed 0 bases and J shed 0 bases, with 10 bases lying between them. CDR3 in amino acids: CASSLAGGSSYNEQFF. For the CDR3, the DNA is TGCGCCAGCAGCTTGGCCGGGGGCTCCTCCTACAATGAGCAGTTCTTC.

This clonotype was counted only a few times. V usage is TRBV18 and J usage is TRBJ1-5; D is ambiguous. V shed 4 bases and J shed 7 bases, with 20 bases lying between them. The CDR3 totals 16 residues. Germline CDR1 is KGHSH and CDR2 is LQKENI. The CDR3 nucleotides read TGTGCCAGCTCACTTACAGCCAACACCGGGAACCAGCCCCAGCATTTT. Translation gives CASSLTANTGNQPQHF. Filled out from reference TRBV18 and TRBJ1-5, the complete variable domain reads NAGVMQNPRHLVRRRGQEARLRCSPMKGHSHVYWYRQLPEEGLKFMVYLQKENIIDESGMPKERFSAEFPKEGPSILRIQQVVRGDSAAYFCASSLTANTGNQPQHFGDGTRLSIL.

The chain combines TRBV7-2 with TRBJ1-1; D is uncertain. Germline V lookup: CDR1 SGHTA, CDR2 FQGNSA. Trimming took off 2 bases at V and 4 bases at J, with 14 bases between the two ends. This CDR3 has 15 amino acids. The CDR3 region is CASSLNSARSTEAFF. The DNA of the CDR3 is TGTGCCAGCAGCTTAAATTCGGCCCGAAGCACTGAAGCTTTCTTT. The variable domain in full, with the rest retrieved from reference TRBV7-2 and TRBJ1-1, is GAGVSQSPSNKVTEKGKDVELRCDPISGHTALYWYRQSLGQGLEFLIYFQGNSAPDKSGLPSDRFSAERTGGSVSTLTIQRTQQEDSAVYLCASSLNSARSTEAFFGQGTRLTVV.

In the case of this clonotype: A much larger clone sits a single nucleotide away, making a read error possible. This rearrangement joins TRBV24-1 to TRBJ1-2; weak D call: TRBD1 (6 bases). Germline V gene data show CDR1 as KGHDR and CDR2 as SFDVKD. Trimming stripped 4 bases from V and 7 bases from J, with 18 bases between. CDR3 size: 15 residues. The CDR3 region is CATSDEQGPSGGYTF. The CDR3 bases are TGTGCCACCAGTGACGAACAGGGTCCAAGCGGTGGCTACACCTTC.

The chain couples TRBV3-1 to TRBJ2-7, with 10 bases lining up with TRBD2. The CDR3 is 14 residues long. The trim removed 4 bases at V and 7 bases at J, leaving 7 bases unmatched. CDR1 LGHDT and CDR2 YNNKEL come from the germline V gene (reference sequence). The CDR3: CASSLGAGGLEQYF. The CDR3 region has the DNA TGTGCCAGCAGCCTCGGAGCGGGGGGGTTGGAGCAGTACTTC.

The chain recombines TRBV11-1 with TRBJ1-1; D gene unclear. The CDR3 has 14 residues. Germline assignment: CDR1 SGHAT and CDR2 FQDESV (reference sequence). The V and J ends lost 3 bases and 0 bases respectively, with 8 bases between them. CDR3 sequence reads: CASSFGRVNTEAFF. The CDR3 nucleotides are TGTGCCAGCAGCTTTGGACGGGTGAACACTGAAGCTTTCTTT.

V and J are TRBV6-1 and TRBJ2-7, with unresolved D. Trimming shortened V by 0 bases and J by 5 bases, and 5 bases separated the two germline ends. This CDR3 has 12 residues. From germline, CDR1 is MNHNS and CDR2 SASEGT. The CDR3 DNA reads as TGTGCCAGCAGTGAAGCGGCACACGAGCAGTACTTC. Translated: CASSEAAHEQYF.